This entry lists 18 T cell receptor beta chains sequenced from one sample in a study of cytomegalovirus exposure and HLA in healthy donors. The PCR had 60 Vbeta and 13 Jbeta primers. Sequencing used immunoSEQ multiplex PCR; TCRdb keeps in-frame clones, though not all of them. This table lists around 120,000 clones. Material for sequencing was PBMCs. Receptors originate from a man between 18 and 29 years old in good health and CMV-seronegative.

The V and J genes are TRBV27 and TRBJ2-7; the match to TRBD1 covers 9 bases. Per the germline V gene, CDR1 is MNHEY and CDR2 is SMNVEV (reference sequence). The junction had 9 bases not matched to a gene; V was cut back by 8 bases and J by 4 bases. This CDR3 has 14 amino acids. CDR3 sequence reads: CASGTGTGIYEQYF. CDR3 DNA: TGTGCCAGCGGCACCGGGACAGGGATATACGAGCAGTACTTC.

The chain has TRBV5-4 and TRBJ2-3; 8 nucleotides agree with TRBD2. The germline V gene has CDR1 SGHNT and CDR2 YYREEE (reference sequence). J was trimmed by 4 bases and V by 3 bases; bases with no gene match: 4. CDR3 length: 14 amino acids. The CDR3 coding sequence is TGTGCCAGCAGCTGGGGACTAGTTCCAGATACGCAGTATTTT. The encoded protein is CASSWGLVPDTQYF.

CDR3 DNA: TGTGCCAGCAGCGTAGGACTAGCAGCCCACAATGAGCAGTTCTTC. This translates into CASSVGLAAHNEQFF. This chain links TRBV9 with TRBJ2-1, with TRBD2 identical over 7 bases. The CDR3 sequence is 15 residues long. The ends lost 0 bases at V and 5 bases at J; junction bases unmatched: 5. CDR1 is SGDLS and CDR2 is YYNGEE in the germline V gene.

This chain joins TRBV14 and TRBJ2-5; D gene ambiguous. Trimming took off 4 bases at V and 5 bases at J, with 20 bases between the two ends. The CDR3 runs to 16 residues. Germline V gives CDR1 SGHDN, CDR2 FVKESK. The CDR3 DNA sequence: TGTGCCAGCAGCCGCGGCAAAAAAGCCGAATGGGAGACCCAGTACTTC. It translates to CASSRGKKAEWETQYF.

In DNA, the CDR3 is TGTGCCAGTAGTCCAGGACTGCGCGGGGCCCAGTACTTC. This translates into CASSPGLRGAQYF. The chain has TRBV19 and TRBJ2-5; D possibly corresponds to TRBD2 (6 bases). Germline CDR1 is LNHDA and CDR2 is SQIVND (reference sequence). CDR3 size: 13 residues. Trimming removed 5 bases from V and 9 bases from J, with 16 bases in between.

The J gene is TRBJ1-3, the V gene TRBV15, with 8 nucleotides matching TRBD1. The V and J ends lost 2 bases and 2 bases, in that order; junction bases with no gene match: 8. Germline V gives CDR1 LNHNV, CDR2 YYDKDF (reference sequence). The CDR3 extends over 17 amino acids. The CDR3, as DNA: TGTGCCACCAGCAGAACAGACAGGGGTGGGCCTGGAAACACCATATATTTT. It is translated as CATSRTDRGGPGNTIYF.

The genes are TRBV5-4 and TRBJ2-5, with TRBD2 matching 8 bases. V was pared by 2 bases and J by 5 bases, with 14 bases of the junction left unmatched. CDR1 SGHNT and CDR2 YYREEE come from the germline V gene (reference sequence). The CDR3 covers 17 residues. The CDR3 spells CASSFGAGGPMSETQYF. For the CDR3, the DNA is TGTGCCAGCAGCTTCGGTGCGGGGGGTCCTATGTCGGAGACCCAGTACTTC.

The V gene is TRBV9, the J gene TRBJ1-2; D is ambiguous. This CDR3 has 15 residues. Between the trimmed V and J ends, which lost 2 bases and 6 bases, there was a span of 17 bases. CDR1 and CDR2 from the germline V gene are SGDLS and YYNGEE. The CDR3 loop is CASSVSSLAHDGYTF. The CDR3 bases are TGTGCCAGCAGCGTTTCAAGCTTAGCCCACGATGGCTACACCTTC.

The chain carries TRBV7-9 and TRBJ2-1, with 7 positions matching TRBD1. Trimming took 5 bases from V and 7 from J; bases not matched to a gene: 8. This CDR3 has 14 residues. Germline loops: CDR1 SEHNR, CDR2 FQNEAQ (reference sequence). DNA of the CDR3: TGTGCCAGCAGCCCGACGACAGGGCGAAATGAGCAGTTCTTC. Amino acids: CASSPTTGRNEQFF.

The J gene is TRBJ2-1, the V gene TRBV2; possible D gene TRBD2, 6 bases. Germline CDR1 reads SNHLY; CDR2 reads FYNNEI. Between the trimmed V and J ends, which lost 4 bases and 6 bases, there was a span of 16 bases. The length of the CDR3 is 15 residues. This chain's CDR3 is CASSVISGPTNEQFF. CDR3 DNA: TGTGCCAGCAGTGTGATTAGCGGACCGACCAATGAGCAGTTCTTC.

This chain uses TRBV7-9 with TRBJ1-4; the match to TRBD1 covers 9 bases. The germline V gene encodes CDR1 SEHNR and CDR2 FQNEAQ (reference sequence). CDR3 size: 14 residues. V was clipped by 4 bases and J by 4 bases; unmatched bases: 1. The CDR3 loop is CASSSGQGNEKLFF. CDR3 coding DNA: TGTGCCAGCAGCTCGGGACAGGGTAATGAAAAACTGTTTTTT. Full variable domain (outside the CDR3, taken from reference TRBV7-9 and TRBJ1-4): DTGVSQNPRHKITKRGQNVTFRCDPISEHNRLYWYRQTLGQGPEFLTYFQNEAQLEKSRLLSDRFSAERPKGSFSTLEIQRTEQGDSAMYLCASSSGQGNEKLFFGSGTQLSVL.

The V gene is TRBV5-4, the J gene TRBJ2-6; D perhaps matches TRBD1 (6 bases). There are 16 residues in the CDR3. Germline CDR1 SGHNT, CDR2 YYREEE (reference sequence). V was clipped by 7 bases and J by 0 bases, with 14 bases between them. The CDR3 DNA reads TGTGCCAGCTTACAGGGTGCTAGCTCTGGGGCCAACGTCCTGACTTTC. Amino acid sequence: CASLQGASSGANVLTF.

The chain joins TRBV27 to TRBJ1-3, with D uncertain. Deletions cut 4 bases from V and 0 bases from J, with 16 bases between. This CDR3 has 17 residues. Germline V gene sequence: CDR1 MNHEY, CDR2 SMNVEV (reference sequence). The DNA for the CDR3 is TGTGCCAGCAGTTCTGGCCATCCCACCCTCTCTGGAAACACCATATATTTT. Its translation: CASSSGHPTLSGNTIYF.

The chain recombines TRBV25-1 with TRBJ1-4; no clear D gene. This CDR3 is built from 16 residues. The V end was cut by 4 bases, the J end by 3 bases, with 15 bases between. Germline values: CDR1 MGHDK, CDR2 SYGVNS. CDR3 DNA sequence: TGTGCCAGCAGTGGACCCTCGGGGAGGGCTAATGAAAAACTGTTTTTT. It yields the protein CASSGPSGRANEKLFF.

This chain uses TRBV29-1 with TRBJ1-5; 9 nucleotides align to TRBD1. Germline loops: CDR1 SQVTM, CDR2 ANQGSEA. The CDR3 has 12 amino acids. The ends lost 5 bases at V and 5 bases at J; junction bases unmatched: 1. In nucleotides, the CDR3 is TGCAGCGTTCGGACAGGGGATCAGCCCCAGCATTTT. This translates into CSVRTGDQPQHF.

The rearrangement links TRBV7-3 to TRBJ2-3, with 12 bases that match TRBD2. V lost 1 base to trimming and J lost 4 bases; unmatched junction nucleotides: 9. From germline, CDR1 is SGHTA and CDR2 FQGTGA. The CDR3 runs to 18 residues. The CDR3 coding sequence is TGTGCCAGCAGCTTAAAACCGGCTAGCGGGGGGGCGGCAGATACGCAGTATTTT. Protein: CASSLKPASGGAADTQYF.

This CDR3 reads CASSARVRGTNTGELFF. The CDR3 nucleotides read TGTGCCAGTTCTGCCCGGGTTCGTGGTACGAACACCGGGGAGCTGTTTTTT. This chain links TRBV27 with TRBJ2-2; D not certain. Trimming stripped 9 bases from V and 0 bases from J, with 20 bases between. Germline CDR1 reads MNHEY; CDR2 reads SMNVEV (reference sequence). The CDR3 loop spans 17 amino acids.

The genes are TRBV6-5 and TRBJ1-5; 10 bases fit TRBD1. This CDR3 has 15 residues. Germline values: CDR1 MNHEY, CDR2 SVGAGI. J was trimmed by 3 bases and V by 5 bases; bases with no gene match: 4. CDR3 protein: CASSRTGGANQPQHF. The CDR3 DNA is TGTGCCAGCAGTCGGACAGGGGGGGCCAATCAGCCCCAGCATTTT.